Here is one T cell receptor (beta chain) with its context. Both RNA and DNA were isolated together from roughly 20-30 mg of bulk tissue that had not been sorted. Production of TCR beta cDNA used roughly 480 ng total RNA together with a constant-region primer. Each TCR beta library was derived from three nested multiplex PCR rounds that employed slightly modified ARM-PCR. Primers for the first two PCR rounds were TRBV1-TRBV30 forward primers and a C-beta reverse primer (around 10 cycles per round). One entry per CDR3 protein, called by TCRdb with MiXCR from the multiplex PCR reads. The sample lists tens of thousands of distinct CDR3 sequences; 65% to 80% were seen once. This sample stems from a study of tumor-infiltrating lymphocytes in primary liver carcinoma. CDR3 length: 14 amino acids. V dropped 5 bases and J dropped 0 bases, with 11 bases sitting between them. Germline V lookup: CDR1 LNHNV, CDR2 YYDKDF (reference sequence).

The source material was liver tumor tissue from sampling region 1. Noted subset: tumor region T1, superior pole. The clonotype was recovered from a man aged 35-49 years with primary liver carcinoma and hepatitis B virus infection. The genes are TRBV15 and TRBJ2-7; D not resolved. CDR3 residues: CATSELPNSYEQYF. The CDR3 DNA sequence: TGTGCCACCAGCGAGCTACCGAACTCCTACGAGCAGTACTTC.